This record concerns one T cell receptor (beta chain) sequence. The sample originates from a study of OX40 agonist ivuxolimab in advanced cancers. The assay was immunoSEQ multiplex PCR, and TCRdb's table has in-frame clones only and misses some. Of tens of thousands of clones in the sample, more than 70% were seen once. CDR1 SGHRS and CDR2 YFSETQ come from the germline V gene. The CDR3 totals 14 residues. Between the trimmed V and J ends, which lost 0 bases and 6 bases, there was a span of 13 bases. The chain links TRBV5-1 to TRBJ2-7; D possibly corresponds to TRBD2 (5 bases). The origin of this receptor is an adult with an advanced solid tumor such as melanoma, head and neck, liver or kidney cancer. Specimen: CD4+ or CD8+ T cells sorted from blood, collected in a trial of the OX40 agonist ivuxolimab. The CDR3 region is CASSLEVSRGEQYF. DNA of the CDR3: TGCGCCAGCAGCTTGGAGGTGAGCCGGGGCGAGCAGTACTTC.